This T cell receptor beta chain came from a study of T cells expressing NK-cell markers. About the research overall: Beta-chain profiling covered CD3+CD56+NKG2C+, CD3+CD56+NKG2C- and CD3+CD56-NKG2C+ sorted subsets.

Regarding the study as a whole: The contribution of dominant NKG2C+ clonotypes to CD8+ T cells in more than five donors was roughly 1.0-7.0%.

Germline V lookup: CDR1 SGHTA, CDR2 FQGTGA. The CDR3 covers 15 residues. As the method of synthesis, 5'RACE template switching with UMIs yielded TCR beta cDNA. TCRdb reprocessed the 5' RACE reads and reports one entry per CDR3 protein, with no DNA. The sample data list some 500,000 distinct CDR3 sequences. Comments on this clonotype: Its target is unknown.

This TCR was recovered from a woman between 50 and 59 years old in good health. What was sequenced was blood T cells: a sorted CD56 or NKG2C T cell subset, CD4+ or CD8+ T cells, or bulk PBMC T cells (not recorded which). The J gene is TRBJ2-1, the V gene TRBV7-3; the TRBD2 assignment by TCRdb is unverifiable without DNA. The CDR3 spells CASSLISGLDNEQFF.